This T cell receptor beta chain was profiled in a study of OX40 agonist ivuxolimab in advanced cancers. Whole-study context: Among those enrolled, mean age was 60 years (range roughly 23 to 85) and approximately 83% were male.

Profiled with immunoSEQ multiplex PCR; TCRdb holds only in-frame clones, not every one. The sample carries about 82,000 clones, approximately 85% recorded once. V lost 0 bases and J 0 bases, leaving 15 bases between the germline ends. CDR3 length equals 17 residues. CDR1 LNHNV and CDR2 YYDKDF come from the germline V gene (reference sequence). As regards this clone: Its specificity is unknown.

Study conclusions and caveats: Not determined was the antigen specificity of the expanded peripheral T cells. There were also nonresponders showing low normalized T-cell clonal expansion.

The source material was CD4+ or CD8+ T cells sorted from blood, sampled in a trial of the OX40 agonist ivuxolimab. This chain joins TRBV15 and TRBJ2-7; weak D call: TRBD2 (5 bases). This receptor was obtained from an adult with an advanced solid tumor such as melanoma, head and neck, liver or kidney cancer. In nucleotides, the CDR3 is TGTGCCACCAGCAGAGATGGGCTGAGGAGGAGCTCCTACGAGCAGTACTTC. It yields the protein CATSRDGLRRSSYEQYF. Complete variable domain (other parts from reference TRBV15 and TRBJ2-7): DAMVIQNPRYQVTQFGKPVTLSCSQTLNHNVMYWYQQKSSQAPKLLFHYYDKDFNNEADTPDNFQSRRPNTSFCFLDIRSPGLGDTAMYLCATSRDGLRRSSYEQYFGPGTRLTVT.